This entry lists 21 T cell receptor beta chains sequenced from one sample in a study of STAT5B mutations in CD4+ large granular lymphocyte leukemia. TCRdb's copy holds only in-frame clones and misses some; the assay was immunoSEQ multiplex PCR. The sample includes 45,000 to 55,000 clones, around 70% of them seen just once. The source material was CD4+ T cells from blood buffy coats. These receptors originate from a human donor in good health.

This clone was picked up a small number of times. The chain couples TRBV2 to TRBJ1-5; a weak D match, TRBD1 (5 bases). The CDR3 runs to 15 residues. Germline V gene data show CDR1 as SNHLY and CDR2 as FYNNEI. The ends were cut back, 1 base at V and 0 bases at J, with 7 bases in the middle. The CDR3 DNA follows: TGTGCCAGCAGTGAAGAGCAGGGTAGCAATCAGCCCCAGCATTTT. The encoded protein is CASSEEQGSNQPQHF.

The V call is TRBV4-2, the J call TRBJ2-2, with 7 bases aligning to TRBD2. V lost 4 bases to trimming and J lost 5 bases; unmatched junction nucleotides: 13. Germline V gene sequence: CDR1 LGHNA, CDR2 YNFKEQ. The CDR3 totals 17 residues. The CDR3 nucleotides are TGTGCCAGCAGCCCCTCGGGGTCGGGGGGTGCAACCGGGGAGCTGTTTTTT. Translating gives CASSPSGSGGATGELFF.

This clone has a handful of counts. The chain carries TRBV5-1 and TRBJ2-6, with 7 bases that match TRBD1. J was trimmed by 4 bases and V by 6 bases; bases with no gene match: 10. The CDR3 sequence is 16 residues long. Looked up from germline, CDR1 is SGHRS and CDR2 is YFSETQ. Here the CDR3 DNA reads TGCGCCAGCACCGCACAGGGGCTTCCCGGGGCCAACGTCCTGACTTTC. Translating gives CASTAQGLPGANVLTF.

The J gene is TRBJ1-6, the V gene TRBV6-1; no clear D. CDR1 is MNHNS and CDR2 is SASEGT in the germline V gene. CDR3 length: 11 amino acids. V dropped 6 bases and J dropped 5 bases, with 2 bases sitting between them. This CDR3 reads CASSDNSPLHF. CDR3 in DNA: TGTGCCAGCAGCGATAATTCACCCCTCCACTTT.

In this sample, this clone turned up a few times. Other DNA sequences in the same sample also yield this CDR3. The J gene is TRBJ1-2, the V gene TRBV7-9; D remains ambiguous. V was cut by 5 bases and J by 0 bases, with 7 bases left in between. Germline CDR1 SEHNR, CDR2 FQNEAQ (reference sequence). The CDR3 consists of 13 residues. CDR3 loop: CASSTTTNYGYTF. CDR3 bases: TGTGCCAGCAGCACGACAACTAACTATGGCTACACCTTC. Drawing the rest from reference TRBV7-9 and TRBJ1-2, the complete variable domain is DTGVSQNPRHKITKRGQNVTFRCDPISEHNRLYWYRQTLGQGPEFLTYFQNEAQLEKSRLLSDRFSAERPKGSFSTLEIQRTEQGDSAMYLCASSTTTNYGYTFGSGTRLTVV.

The chain joins TRBV28 to TRBJ1-2, with 8 bases fitting TRBD1. Germline V gene data show CDR1 as MDHEN and CDR2 as SYDVKM. V lost 6 bases and J lost 0; bases outside the gene matches: 6. CDR3 size: 15 residues. CDR3 protein: CASRRQGTPNYGYTF. The CDR3 DNA reads as TGTGCCAGCAGGAGACAGGGGACCCCTAACTATGGCTACACCTTC.

There are a few counts of this clone. The chain recombines TRBV6-1 with TRBJ1-6; D call uncertain. CDR1 and CDR2 from the germline V gene are MNHNS and SASEGT. Trimming pared 6 bases from V and 12 bases from J, leaving 9 bases between. CDR3 length: 11 residues. The CDR3, as DNA: TGTGCCAGCAGCGCCAGAATACCCCTCCACTTT. As protein: CASSARIPLHF.

The rearrangement joins TRBV9 to TRBJ2-5, with 9 bases aligning to TRBD1. V trimming: 0 bases; J trimming: 2 bases; junction bases outside the gene matches: 5. Germline lookup yields CDR1 SGDLS and CDR2 YYNGEE. The CDR3 sequence is 16 residues long. The CDR3 sequence: CASSVGTGATQETQYF. The CDR3, as DNA: TGTGCCAGCAGCGTAGGGACAGGGGCTACTCAAGAGACCCAGTACTTC.

The V and J genes are TRBV2 and TRBJ1-4; possible D gene TRBD1, 5 bases. The CDR3 has 12 amino acids. The germline gives CDR1 SNHLY, CDR2 FYNNEI. V lost 7 bases and J lost 4, with 7 bases in between. CDR3 in amino acids: CASTGDNEKLFF. The DNA of the CDR3 is TGTGCCAGCACGGGGGATAATGAAAAACTGTTTTTT.

V is TRBV18 and J is TRBJ2-1; 7 positions match TRBD2. V dropped 4 bases and J dropped 8; count of bases not matched to a gene: 17. Germline CDR1 is KGHSH and CDR2 is LQKENI. There are 17 residues in the CDR3. Written as DNA, the CDR3 is TGTGCCAGCTCACTCACAACGGGGGGTTCACAGAGGGATGAGCAGTTCTTC. This translates into CASSLTTGGSQRDEQFF. Full variable domain (missing parts from reference TRBV18 and TRBJ2-1): NAGVMQNPRHLVRRRGQEARLRCSPMKGHSHVYWYRQLPEEGLKFMVYLQKENIIDESGMPKERFSAEFPKEGPSILRIQQVVRGDSAAYFCASSLTTGGSQRDEQFFGPGTRLTVL.

The chain joins TRBV6-5 to TRBJ1-1; D gene ambiguous. The CDR3 runs to 12 residues. Germline CDR1 and CDR2: MNHEY and SVGAGI. V lost 8 bases, J lost 9 bases, and 16 bases lay in between. CDR3 bases: TGTGCCAGCTCTTTAAACGAAGGGAAAGCTTTCTTT. As protein: CASSLNEGKAFF.

J is TRBJ1-4 and V is TRBV19; D unclear. Trimming removed 4 bases at V and 7 bases at J, with 10 bases between. The CDR3 is 13 amino acids. Germline V gene sequence: CDR1 LNHDA, CDR2 SQIVND (reference sequence). CDR3 in amino acids: CASSRSEAEKLFF. In nucleotides, the CDR3 is TGTGCCAGTAGTAGGTCAGAGGCTGAAAAACTGTTTTTT.

V gene TRBV5-1 combines with J gene TRBJ2-5; D unclear. Between the trimmed V and J ends, which lost 4 bases and 1 base, there was a span of 14 bases. CDR3 size: 15 residues. Germline V gives CDR1 SGHRS, CDR2 YFSETQ. The CDR3 sequence is CASSPRTQSQETQYF. The CDR3 DNA reads as TGCGCCAGCAGCCCCCGGACCCAGAGCCAAGAGACCCAGTACTTC.

This clone turned up a few times. This chain uses TRBV5-1 with TRBJ2-1, with 7 bases fitting TRBD2. The germline gives CDR1 SGHRS, CDR2 YFSETQ. J gave up 6 bases and V 4 bases, and 7 bases lay outside the gene matches. The length of the CDR3 is 14 residues. The CDR3 sequence is CASSIRGGGNEQFF. CDR3 in DNA: TGCGCCAGCAGCATCCGCGGGGGTGGCAATGAGCAGTTCTTC.

This rearrangement joins TRBV5-6 to TRBJ1-4; maybe TRBD1 (5 bases). V was trimmed by 3 bases and J by 7 bases, leaving 19 bases between them. From germline, CDR1 is SGHDT and CDR2 YYEEEE. This CDR3 contains 16 residues. The CDR3 nucleotides are TGTGCCAGCAGCTCGGGGGGTCGGAGCCTCGGTGAAAAACTGTTTTTT. It is translated as CASSSGGRSLGEKLFF.

CDR3 region: CASSLRGSGVGGYTF. As DNA, the CDR3 is TGTGCCAGCAGTTTACGGGGATCCGGGGTGGGGGGCTACACCTTC. V gene TRBV28 combines with J gene TRBJ1-2; no definite D call. The CDR3 extends over 15 amino acids. From germline, CDR1 is MDHEN and CDR2 SYDVKM. V was cut by 2 bases and J by 8 bases, with 18 bases left in between.

The V call is TRBV5-1, the J call TRBJ2-7, with D tentatively TRBD1 (5 bases). Germline V CDR1 and CDR2: SGHRS, YFSETQ. Trimming took 3 bases from V and 2 from J, leaving 18 bases between them. The CDR3 contains 16 residues. CDR3 residues: CASSSATPGSPYEQYF. Written as DNA, the CDR3 is TGCGCCAGCAGCTCCGCAACCCCAGGGTCTCCCTACGAGCAGTACTTC.

Concerning this clone itself: The junction shows a germline mismatch at one end, possibly a read error. In DNA form, the CDR3 reads TGTGCCAGCAGAGAAGGGGGCTACACCTTC. This codes for CASREGGYTF. This chain connects TRBV6-1 to TRBJ1-2; D ambiguous. The CDR3 covers 10 residues. CDR1 is MNHNS and CDR2 is SASEGT in the germline V gene.

This chain uses TRBV4-2 with TRBJ2-5; 7 bases agree with TRBD2. CDR1 and CDR2 (germline): LGHNA, YNFKEQ. There are 15 residues in the CDR3. Trimming at V came to 2 bases and at J to 0 bases, leaving 3 bases not matched to a gene. The CDR3 spells CASSQTGGNQETQYF. The CDR3 nucleotides are TGTGCCAGCAGCCAAACCGGGGGGAACCAAGAGACCCAGTACTTC.

This chain links TRBV7-8 with TRBJ2-5; D not certain. Trimming left V 0 bases short and J 3 bases short, with 5 bases between. From germline, CDR1 is SGHVS and CDR2 FQNEAQ. This CDR3 is 13 amino acids long. The DNA for the CDR3 is TGTGCCAGCAGCTTAGCCACAGAAGAGACCCAGTACTTC. Its translation is CASSLATEETQYF.

This sequence joins TRBV27 and TRBJ1-5; TRBD1 might be the D (5 bases). Germline lookup yields CDR1 MNHEY and CDR2 SMNVEV (reference sequence). Trimming left V 4 bases short and J 7 bases short, with 8 bases between. The CDR3 consists of 12 residues. The CDR3: CASSYSGQPQHF. CDR3 nucleotide sequence: TGTGCCAGCAGTTACTCAGGGCAGCCCCAGCATTTT.